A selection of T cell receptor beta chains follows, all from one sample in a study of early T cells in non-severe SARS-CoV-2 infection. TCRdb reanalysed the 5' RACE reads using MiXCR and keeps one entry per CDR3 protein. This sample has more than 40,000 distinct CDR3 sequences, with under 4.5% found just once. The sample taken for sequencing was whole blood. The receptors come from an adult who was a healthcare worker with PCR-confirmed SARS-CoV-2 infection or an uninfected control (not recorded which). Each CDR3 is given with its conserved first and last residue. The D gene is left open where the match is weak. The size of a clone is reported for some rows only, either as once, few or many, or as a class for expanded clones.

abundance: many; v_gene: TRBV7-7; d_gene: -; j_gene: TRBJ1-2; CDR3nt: TGTGCTAGCAGCCCCTTGGGGTCCGGGGGCGGCTACACCTTC; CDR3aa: CASSPLGSGGGYTF
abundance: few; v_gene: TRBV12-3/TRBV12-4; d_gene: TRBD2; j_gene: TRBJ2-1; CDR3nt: TGTGCCAGCAGTTTATGGCTAGCGGGGGGCACCTACAATGAGCAGTTCTTC; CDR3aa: CASSLWLAGGTYNEQFF
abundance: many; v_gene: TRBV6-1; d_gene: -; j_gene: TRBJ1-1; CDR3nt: TGTGCCAGCAGTGAAACTAGTCTTGGGGGTTCCCCAGCTTTCTTT; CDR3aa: CASSETSLGGSPAFF
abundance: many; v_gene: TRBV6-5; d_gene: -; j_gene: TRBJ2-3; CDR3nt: TGTGCCAGCAGTTTGCCGGGAAGGGGCGCAGATACGCAGTATTTT; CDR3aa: CASSLPGRGADTQYF
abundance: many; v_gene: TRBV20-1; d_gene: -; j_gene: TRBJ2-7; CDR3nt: TGCAGTGCTAGACGAAGGACAGCCTCCCGGCCCTACGAGCAGTACTTC; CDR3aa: CSARRRTASRPYEQYF
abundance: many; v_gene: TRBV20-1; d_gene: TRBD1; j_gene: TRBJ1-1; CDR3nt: TGCAGTGCTAGGGACAGGGTGGGCACTGAAGCTTTCTTT; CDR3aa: CSARDRVGTEAFF
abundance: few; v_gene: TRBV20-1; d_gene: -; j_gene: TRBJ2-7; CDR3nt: TGCAGTGCTAGAGATCCGGGGGTAGGCTCCTACGAGCAGTACTTC; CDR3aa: CSARDPGVGSYEQYF
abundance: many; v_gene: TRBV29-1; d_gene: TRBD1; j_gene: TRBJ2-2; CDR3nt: TGCAGCGCCGGACAGGAGTTCACCGGGGAGCTGTTTTTT; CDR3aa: CSAGQEFTGELFF
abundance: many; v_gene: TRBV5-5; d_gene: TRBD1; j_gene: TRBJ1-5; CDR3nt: TGTGCCAGCAGCTTGGAGAGGCAGGGGGTTCAGCCCCAGCATTTT; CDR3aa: CASSLERQGVQPQHF
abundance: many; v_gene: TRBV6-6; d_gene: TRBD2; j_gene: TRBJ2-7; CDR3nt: TGTGCCAGCAAAACGGGGGGGACCAGCTCCTACGAGCAGTACTTC; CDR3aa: CASKTGGTSSYEQYF
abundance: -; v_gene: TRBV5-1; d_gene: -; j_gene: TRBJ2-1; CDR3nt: TGCGCCAGCAGCCCCCTAGGAAGCTCCTACAATGAGCAGTTCTTC; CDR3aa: CASSPLGSSYNEQFF
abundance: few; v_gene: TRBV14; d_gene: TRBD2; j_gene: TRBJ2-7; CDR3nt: TGTGCCAGCAGCCCCCCCCTCGGGGCTAGCGGGGGAGCCTACGAGCAGTACTTC; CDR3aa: CASSPPLGASGGAYEQYF
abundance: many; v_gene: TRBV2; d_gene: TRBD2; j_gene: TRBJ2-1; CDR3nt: TGTGCCAGTCGACAGCTGGGGGGGACGGACCATAATGAGCAGTTCTTC; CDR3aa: CASRQLGGTDHNEQFF
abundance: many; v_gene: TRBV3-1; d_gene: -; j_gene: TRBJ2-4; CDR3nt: TGTGCCAGCAGCCAAGGGGCCCCCGTCGACAGAGCCAAAAACATTCAGTACTTC; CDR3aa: CASSQGAPVDRAKNIQYF
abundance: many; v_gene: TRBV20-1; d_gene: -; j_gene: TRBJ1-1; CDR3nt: TGCAGTGCTAGAGATAGGAGGGGTTACACTGAAGCTTTCTTT; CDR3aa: CSARDRRGYTEAFF
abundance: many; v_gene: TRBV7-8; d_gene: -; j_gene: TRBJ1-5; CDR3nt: TGTGCCAGCAGCTTAGGAGACGTAGGCTATAGCAATCAGCCCCAGCATTTT; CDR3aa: CASSLGDVGYSNQPQHF
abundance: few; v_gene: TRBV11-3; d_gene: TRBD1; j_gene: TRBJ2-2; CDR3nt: TGTGCCAGCAGCCCCCGACAGGGTTTGACCGGGGAGCTGTTTTTT; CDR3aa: CASSPRQGLTGELFF
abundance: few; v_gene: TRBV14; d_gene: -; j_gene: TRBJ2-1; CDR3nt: TGTGCCAGCAGCCCCGGGACAACCACCTACAATGAGCAGTTCTTC; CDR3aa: CASSPGTTTYNEQFF
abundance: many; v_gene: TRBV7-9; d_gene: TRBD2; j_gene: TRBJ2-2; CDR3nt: TGTGCCAGCGACATTCAGACTAGCGCAAAAAACGCGAACACCGGGGAGCTGTTTTTT; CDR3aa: CASDIQTSAKNANTGELFF
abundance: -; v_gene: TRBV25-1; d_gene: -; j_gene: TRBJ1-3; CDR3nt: TGTGCCAGCAGTGAACAGTACTCTGGAAACACCATATATTTT; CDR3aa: CASSEQYSGNTIYF
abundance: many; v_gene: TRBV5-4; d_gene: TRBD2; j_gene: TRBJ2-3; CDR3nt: TGTGCCAGCAGCGATCCTAGCGGGAGTTCATCAGATACGCAGTATTTT; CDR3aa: CASSDPSGSSSDTQYF